Reported below is one TCR beta chain. Its antigen remains unidentified. This record belongs to a study of T cell repertoires in cytomegalovirus infection. TCRdb re-called the reads through MiXCR, storing one row per CDR3 protein. The sample consists of approximately 730,000 distinct CDR3 sequences, roughly 36% of them appearing once. Points from the study as a whole: Cumulative public TCR beta family frequency identified carriers of CMV plus the relevant HLA. In two of eight donors, the top clonotype was HLA-C-restricted CMV-specific.

Germline V CDR1 and CDR2: SGHTA, FQGNSA. The trim removed 1 base at V and 4 bases at J, leaving 6 bases unmatched. This CDR3 region has 15 residues. The J gene is TRBJ2-7, the V gene TRBV7-2, with 8 bases fitting TRBD2. This receptor was taken from a human donor in good health (CMV status not recorded). Some clones in this sample may be carry-over from other donors' samples. The sequencing used cultured PBMCs, collected from culture after CMV antigen stimulation. CDR3 DNA sequence: TGTGCCAGCAGCTTAGTAGTTGGACTAGCTTACGAGCAGTACTTC. Its protein is CASSLVVGLAYEQYF.